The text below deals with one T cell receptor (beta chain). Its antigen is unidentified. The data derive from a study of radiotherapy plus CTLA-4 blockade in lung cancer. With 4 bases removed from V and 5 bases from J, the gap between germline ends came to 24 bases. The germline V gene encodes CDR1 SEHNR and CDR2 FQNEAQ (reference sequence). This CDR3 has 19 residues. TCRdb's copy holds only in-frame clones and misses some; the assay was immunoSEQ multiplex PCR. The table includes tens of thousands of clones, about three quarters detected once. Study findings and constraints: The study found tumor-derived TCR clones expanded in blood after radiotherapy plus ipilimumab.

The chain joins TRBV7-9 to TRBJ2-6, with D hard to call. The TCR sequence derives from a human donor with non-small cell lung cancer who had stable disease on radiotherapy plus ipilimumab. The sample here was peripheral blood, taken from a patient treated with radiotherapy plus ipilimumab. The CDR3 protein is CASSSLLYHEQSRANVLTF. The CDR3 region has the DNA TGTGCCAGCAGCTCACTACTATACCATGAACAAAGTCGGGCCAACGTCCTGACTTTC.